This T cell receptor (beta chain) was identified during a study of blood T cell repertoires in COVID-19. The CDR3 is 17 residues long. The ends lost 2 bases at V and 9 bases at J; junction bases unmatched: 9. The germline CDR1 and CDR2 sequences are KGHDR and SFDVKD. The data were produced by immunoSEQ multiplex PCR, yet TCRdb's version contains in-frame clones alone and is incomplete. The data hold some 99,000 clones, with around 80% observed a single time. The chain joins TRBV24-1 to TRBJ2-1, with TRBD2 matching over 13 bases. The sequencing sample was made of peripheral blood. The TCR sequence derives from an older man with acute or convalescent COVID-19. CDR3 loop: CATSDSRLAGGKAEQFF. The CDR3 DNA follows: TGTGCCACCAGTGATTCTCGACTAGCGGGAGGAAAGGCTGAGCAGTTCTTC.